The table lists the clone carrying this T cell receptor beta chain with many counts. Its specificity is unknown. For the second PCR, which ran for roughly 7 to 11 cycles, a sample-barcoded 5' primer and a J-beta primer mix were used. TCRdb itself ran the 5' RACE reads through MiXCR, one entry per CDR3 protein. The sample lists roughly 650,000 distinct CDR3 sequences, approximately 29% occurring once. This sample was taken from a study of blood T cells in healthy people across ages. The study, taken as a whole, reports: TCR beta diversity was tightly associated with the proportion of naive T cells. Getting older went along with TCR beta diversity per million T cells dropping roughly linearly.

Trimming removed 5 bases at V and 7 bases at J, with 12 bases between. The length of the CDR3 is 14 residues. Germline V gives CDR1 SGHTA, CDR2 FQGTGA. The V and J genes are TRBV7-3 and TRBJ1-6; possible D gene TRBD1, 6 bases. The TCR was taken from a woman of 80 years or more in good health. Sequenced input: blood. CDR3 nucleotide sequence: TGTGCCAGCAGCCAACAGGGTGGGAATTCACCCCTCCACTTT. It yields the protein CASSQQGGNSPLHF.